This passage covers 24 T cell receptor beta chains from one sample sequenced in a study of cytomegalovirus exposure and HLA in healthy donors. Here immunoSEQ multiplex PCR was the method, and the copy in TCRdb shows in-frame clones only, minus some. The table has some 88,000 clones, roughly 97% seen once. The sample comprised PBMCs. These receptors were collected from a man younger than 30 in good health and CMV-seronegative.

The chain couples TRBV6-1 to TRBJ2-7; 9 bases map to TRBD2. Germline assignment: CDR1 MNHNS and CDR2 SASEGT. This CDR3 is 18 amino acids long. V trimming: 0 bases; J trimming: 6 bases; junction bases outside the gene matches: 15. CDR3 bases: TGTGCCAGCAGTGAAGCTATTTCGATATCGCGGGAGGGCCTCGAGCAGTACGTC. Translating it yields CASSEAISISREGLEQYV.

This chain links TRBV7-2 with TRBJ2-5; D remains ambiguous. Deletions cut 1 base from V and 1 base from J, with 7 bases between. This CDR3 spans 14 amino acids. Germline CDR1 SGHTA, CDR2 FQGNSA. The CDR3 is CASSLGQIQETQYF. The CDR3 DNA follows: TGTGCCAGCAGCTTAGGTCAGATCCAAGAGACCCAGTACTTC.

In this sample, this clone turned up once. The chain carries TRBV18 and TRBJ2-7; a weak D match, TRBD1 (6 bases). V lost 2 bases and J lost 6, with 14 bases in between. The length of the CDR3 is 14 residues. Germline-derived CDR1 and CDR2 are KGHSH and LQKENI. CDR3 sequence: CASSPVQGTTEQYV. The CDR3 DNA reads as TGTGCCAGCTCACCAGTCCAGGGGACCACCGAGCAGTACGTC.

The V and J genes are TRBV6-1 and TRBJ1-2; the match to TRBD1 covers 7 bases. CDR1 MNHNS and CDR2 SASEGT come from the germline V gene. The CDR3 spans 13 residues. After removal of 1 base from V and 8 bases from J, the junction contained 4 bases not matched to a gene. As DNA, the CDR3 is TGTGCCAGCAGTGAAGGACAGGGAACCGGCTACACCTTC. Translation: CASSEGQGTGYTF.

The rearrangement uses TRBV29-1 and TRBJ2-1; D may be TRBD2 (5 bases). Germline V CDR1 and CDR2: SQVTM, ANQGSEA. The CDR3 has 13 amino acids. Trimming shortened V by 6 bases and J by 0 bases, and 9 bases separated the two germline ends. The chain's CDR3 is CSVAEVSYNEQFF. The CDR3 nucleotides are TGCAGCGTGGCGGAGGTCTCCTACAATGAGCAGTTCTTC.

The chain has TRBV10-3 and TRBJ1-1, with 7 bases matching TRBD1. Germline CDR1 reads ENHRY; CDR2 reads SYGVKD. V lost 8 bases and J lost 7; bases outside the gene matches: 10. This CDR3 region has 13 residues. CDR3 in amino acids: CAIQSTGRGEAFF. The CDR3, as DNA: TGTGCCATCCAATCGACAGGGCGAGGTGAAGCTTTCTTT.

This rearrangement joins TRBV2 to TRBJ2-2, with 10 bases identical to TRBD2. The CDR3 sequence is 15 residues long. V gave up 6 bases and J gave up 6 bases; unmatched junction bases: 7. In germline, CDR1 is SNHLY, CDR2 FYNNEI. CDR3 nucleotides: TGTGCCAGCAGGTGGCCAGCGGGAGGGCCCGGGGAGCTGTTTTTT. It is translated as CASRWPAGGPGELFF.

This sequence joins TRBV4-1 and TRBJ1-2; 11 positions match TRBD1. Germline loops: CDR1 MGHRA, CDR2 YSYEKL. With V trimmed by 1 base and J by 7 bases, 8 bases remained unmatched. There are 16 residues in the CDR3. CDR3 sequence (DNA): TGCGCCAGCAGCCAAGTGAGGACAGGGGGCGCAGGTGGCTACACCTTC. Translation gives CASSQVRTGGAGGYTF.

CDR3 sequence (DNA): TGTGCCATCAGTGCCGGGGGTATGAACACTGAAGCTTTCTTT. This gives the protein CAISAGGMNTEAFF. The gene calls are TRBV10-3 and TRBJ1-1, with D maybe TRBD1 (5 bases). V lost 4 bases and J 0 bases, leaving 9 bases between the germline ends. The CDR3 contains 14 residues. Germline values: CDR1 ENHRY, CDR2 SYGVKD.

The CDR3 nucleotides read TGTGCCACCAGCAGGGGACTAGCGGGAGATGGGGATGAGCAGTTCTTC. It translates to CATSRGLAGDGDEQFF. The V call is TRBV15, the J call TRBJ2-1, with 14 bases lining up with TRBD2. CDR1 and CDR2 (germline): LNHNV, YYDKDF (reference sequence). The J segment lost 8 bases and the V segment lost 3 bases, leaving 6 bases of the junction unmatched. CDR3 length: 16 amino acids.

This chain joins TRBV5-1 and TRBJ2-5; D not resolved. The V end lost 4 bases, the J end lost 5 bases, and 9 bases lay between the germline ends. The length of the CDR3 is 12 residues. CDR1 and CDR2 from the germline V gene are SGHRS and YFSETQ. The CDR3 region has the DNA TGCGCCAGCAGCCCACCTGCGGAGACCCAGTACTTC. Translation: CASSPPAETQYF.

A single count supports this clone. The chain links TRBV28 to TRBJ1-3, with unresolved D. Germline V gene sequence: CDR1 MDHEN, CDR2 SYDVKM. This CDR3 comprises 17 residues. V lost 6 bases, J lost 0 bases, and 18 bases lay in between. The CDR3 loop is CASSPRLGRASGNTIYF. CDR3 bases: TGTGCCAGCAGCCCCAGGCTCGGCAGAGCCTCTGGAAACACCATATATTTT.

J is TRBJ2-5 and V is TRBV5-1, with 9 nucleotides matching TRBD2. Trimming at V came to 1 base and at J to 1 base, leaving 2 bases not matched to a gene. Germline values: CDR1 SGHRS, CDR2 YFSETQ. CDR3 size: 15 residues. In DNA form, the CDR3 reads TGCGCCAGCAGCTTGAGTAGCGGGAGCCAAGAGACCCAGTACTTC. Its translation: CASSLSSGSQETQYF.

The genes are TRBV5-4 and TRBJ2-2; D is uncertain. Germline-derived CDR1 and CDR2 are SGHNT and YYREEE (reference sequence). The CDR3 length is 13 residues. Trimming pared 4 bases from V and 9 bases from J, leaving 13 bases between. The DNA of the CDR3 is TGTGCCAGCAGCCCTGGCAGCAGGCGGGAGCTGTTTTTT. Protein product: CASSPGSRRELFF.

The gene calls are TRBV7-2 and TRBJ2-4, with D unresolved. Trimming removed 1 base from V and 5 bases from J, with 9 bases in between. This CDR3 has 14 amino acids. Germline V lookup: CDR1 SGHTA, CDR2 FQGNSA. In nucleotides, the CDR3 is TGTGCCAGCAGCTTAGTCGAGGTCCAAAACATTCAGTACTTC. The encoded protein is CASSLVEVQNIQYF.

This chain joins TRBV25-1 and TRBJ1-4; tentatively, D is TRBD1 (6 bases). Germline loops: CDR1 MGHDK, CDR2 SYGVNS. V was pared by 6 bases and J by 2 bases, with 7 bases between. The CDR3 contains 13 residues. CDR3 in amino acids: CASRTGTNEKLFF. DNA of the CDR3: TGTGCCAGCAGAACAGGGACTAATGAAAAACTGTTTTTT.

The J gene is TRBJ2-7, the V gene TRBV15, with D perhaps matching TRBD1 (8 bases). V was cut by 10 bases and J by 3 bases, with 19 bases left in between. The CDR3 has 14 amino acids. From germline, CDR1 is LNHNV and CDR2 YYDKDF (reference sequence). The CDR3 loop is CANETGEGLYEQYF. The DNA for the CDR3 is TGTGCCAATGAGACAGGGGAGGGACTCTACGAGCAGTACTTC.

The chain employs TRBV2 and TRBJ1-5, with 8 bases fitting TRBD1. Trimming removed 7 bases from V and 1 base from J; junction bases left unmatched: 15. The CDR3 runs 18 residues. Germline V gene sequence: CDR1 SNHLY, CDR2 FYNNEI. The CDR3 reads CASKSGTGGYGSNQPQHF. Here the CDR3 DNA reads TGTGCCAGCAAGTCCGGGACAGGAGGGTACGGGAGCAATCAGCCCCAGCATTTT.

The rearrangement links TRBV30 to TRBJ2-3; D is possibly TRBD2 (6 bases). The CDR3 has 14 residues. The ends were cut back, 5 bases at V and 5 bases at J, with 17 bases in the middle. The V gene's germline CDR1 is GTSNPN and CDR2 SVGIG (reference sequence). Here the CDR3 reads CAWGGLPPRDTQYF. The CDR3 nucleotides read TGTGCCTGGGGGGGGTTACCTCCACGAGATACGCAGTATTTT.

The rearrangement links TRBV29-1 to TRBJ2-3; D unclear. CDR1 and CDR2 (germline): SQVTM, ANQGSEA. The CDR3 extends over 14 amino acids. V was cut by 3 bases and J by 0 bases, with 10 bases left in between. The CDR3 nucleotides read TGCAGCGTTGATCGTTCCGTTAGCACAGATACGCAGTATTTT. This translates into CSVDRSVSTDTQYF.

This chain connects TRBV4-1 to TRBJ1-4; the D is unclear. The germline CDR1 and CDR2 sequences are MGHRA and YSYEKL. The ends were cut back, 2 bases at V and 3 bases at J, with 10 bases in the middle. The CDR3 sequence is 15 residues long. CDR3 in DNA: TGCGCCAGCAGCCAAAATGGACTAGCTAATGAAAAACTGTTTTTT. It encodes CASSQNGLANEKLFF.

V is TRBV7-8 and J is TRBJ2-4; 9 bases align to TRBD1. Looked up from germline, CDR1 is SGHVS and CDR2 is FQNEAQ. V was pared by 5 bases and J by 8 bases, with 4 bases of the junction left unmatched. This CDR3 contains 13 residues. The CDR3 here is CASSRTGVDIQYF. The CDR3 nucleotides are TGTGCCAGCAGCCGGACAGGGGTGGACATTCAGTACTTC.

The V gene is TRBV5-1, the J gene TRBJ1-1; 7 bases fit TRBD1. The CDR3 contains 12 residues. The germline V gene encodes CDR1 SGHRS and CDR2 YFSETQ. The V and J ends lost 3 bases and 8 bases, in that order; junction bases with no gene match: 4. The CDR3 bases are TGCGCCAGCAGCTCTGGACAGGTCGAAGCTTTCTTT. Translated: CASSSGQVEAFF.

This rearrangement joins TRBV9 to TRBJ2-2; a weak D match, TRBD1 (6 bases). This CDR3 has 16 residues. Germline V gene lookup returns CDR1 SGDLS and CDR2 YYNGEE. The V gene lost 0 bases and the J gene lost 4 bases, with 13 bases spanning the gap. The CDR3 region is CASSVGGGPGTGELFF. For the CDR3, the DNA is TGTGCCAGCAGCGTAGGAGGGGGACCGGGCACCGGGGAGCTGTTTTTT.